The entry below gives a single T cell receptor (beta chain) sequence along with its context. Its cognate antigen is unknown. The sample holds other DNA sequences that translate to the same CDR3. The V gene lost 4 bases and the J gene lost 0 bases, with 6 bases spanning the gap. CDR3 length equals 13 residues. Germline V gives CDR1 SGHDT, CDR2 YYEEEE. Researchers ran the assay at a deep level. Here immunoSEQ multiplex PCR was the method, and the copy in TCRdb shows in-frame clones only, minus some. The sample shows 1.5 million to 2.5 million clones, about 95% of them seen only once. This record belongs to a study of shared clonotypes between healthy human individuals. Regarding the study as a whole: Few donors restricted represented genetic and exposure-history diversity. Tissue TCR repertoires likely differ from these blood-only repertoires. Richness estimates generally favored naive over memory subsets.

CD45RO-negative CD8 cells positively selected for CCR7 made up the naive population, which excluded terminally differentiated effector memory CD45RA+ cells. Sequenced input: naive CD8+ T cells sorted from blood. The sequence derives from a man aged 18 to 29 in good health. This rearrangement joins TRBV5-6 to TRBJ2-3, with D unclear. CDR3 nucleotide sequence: TGTGCCAGCAGCCCAGAAAGCACAGATACGCAGTATTTT. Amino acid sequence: CASSPESTDTQYF.